Shown below are 12 T cell receptor beta chains from a single sample sequenced in a study of blood T cells in healthy people across ages. The authors ran a second PCR of about 7 to 12 cycles using a sample-barcoded 5' primer and a J-beta primer mix. Via MiXCR, TCRdb re-called the 5' RACE reads, giving one row per CDR3 protein. The profile shows approximately 1,000,000 distinct CDR3 sequences, about two fifths of them singletons. The sample was blood. The receptor source for this set is a man between 18 and 35 years old in good health.

The table lists this clonotype with a few counts. This rearrangement joins TRBV4-1 to TRBJ1-1, with no clear D. Germline V CDR1 and CDR2: MGHRA, YSYEKL. The CDR3 runs to 14 residues. Deletions cut 1 base from V and 3 bases from J, with 9 bases between. The CDR3 loop reads CASSQAVADTEAFF. As DNA, the CDR3 is TGCGCCAGCAGCCAAGCGGTTGCGGACACTGAAGCTTTCTTT.

The rearrangement links TRBV29-1 to TRBJ1-1; D is undetermined. This CDR3 contains 12 residues. Looked up from germline, CDR1 is SQVTM and CDR2 is ANQGSEA. V was cut by 0 bases and J by 1 base, with 3 bases left in between. This chain's CDR3 is CSVEEGNTEAFF. The CDR3 region has the DNA TGCAGCGTTGAAGAAGGGAACACTGAAGCTTTCTTT. Complete variable domain (other parts from reference TRBV29-1 and TRBJ1-1): SAVISQKPSRDICQRGTSLTIQCQVDSQVTMMFWYRQQPGQSLTLIATANQGSEATYESGFVIDKFPISRPNLTFSTLTVSNMSPEDSSIYLCSVEEGNTEAFFGQGTRLTVV.

The rearrangement links TRBV4-3 to TRBJ2-3, with D perhaps given as TRBD1 or TRBD2 (6 bases each). The CDR3 is made up of 16 amino acids. The germline CDR1 and CDR2 sequences are LGHNA and YSLEER. Trimming took off 4 bases at V and 0 bases at J, with 14 bases between the two ends. This CDR3 is CASSPTEGGSTDTQYF. CDR3 DNA: TGCGCCAGCAGCCCCACGGAAGGGGGGAGCACAGATACGCAGTATTTT.

This sequence joins TRBV4-2 and TRBJ2-1; unclear D gene. The ends were cut back, 0 bases at V and 4 bases at J, with 13 bases in the middle. The CDR3 loop spans 16 amino acids. Germline V gives CDR1 LGHNA, CDR2 YNFKEQ. The chain's CDR3 is CASSQDHFAVYNEQFF. In DNA, the CDR3 is TGTGCCAGCAGCCAAGATCACTTCGCAGTATACAATGAGCAGTTCTTC.

This clonotype has a handful of counts. The CDR3 region has the DNA TGCGCCAGCAGCTTGGACGGGGGTTGGATCGAGCAGTACTTC. Amino acid sequence: CASSLDGGWIEQYF. The rearrangement joins TRBV5-1 to TRBJ2-7; weak D call: TRBD2 (6 bases). The CDR3 is 14 amino acids. Between the trimmed V and J ends, which lost 0 bases and 6 bases, there was a span of 13 bases. Per the germline V gene, CDR1 is SGHRS and CDR2 is YFSETQ.

J is TRBJ2-7 and V is TRBV2; the match to TRBD2 covers 10 bases. This CDR3 has 14 residues. Germline assignment: CDR1 SNHLY and CDR2 FYNNEI. V was pared by 10 bases and J by 2 bases, with 8 bases of the junction left unmatched. The CDR3: CATSGTSEAYEQYF. CDR3 in DNA: TGTGCCACCTCAGGGACTAGCGAAGCCTACGAGCAGTACTTC.

This chain links TRBV7-3 with TRBJ2-3, with TRBD2 matching 8 bases. J was trimmed by 3 bases and V by 1 base; bases with no gene match: 9. The CDR3 is 17 residues long. Germline V gene data show CDR1 as SGHTA and CDR2 as FQGTGA. In nucleotides, the CDR3 is TGTGCCAGCAGCTTAAGCGGGGGAGTAGCGGGAACAGATACGCAGTATTTT. Translated: CASSLSGGVAGTDTQYF.

The chain links TRBV3-1 to TRBJ2-5; D uncertain. The V end lost 0 bases, the J end lost 1 base, and 9 bases lay between the germline ends. The CDR3 is 15 residues long. CDR1 and CDR2 from the germline V gene are LGHDT and YNNKEL (reference sequence). CDR3 residues: CASSQDGRTQETQYF. DNA of the CDR3: TGTGCCAGCAGCCAAGACGGGCGGACCCAAGAGACCCAGTACTTC.

This clonotype was seen a handful of times. V is TRBV6-6 and J is TRBJ1-4; D ambiguous. Germline V CDR1 and CDR2: MNHNY, SVGAGI (reference sequence). V was shortened by 6 bases and J by 5 bases, with 16 bases between the two germline ends. This CDR3 has 15 residues. This CDR3 is CASRDHRVGNEKLFF. The CDR3 DNA reads TGTGCCAGCAGGGATCACAGAGTAGGGAATGAAAAACTGTTTTTT.

This clonotype was detected ten times or more. The chain combines TRBV7-8 with TRBJ2-2; 8 nucleotides match TRBD2. This CDR3 comprises 14 residues. J lost 4 bases, V lost 2 bases, and 0 bases had no gene match. Germline CDR1 reads SGHVS; CDR2 reads FQNEAQ. The CDR3 protein is CASSLTSGTGELFF. CDR3 sequence (DNA): TGTGCCAGCAGCTTAACTAGCGGCACCGGGGAGCTGTTTTTT.

The chain recombines TRBV20-1 with TRBJ1-1, with D possibly matching TRBD1 (6 bases). The CDR3 is 16 amino acids. CDR1 and CDR2 from the germline V gene are DFQATT and SNEGSKA (reference sequence). Trimming shortened V by 0 bases and J by 1 base, and 15 bases separated the two germline ends. The CDR3 region has the DNA TGCAGTGCTAGAGATCTACAGGGCACTGAGAACACTGAAGCTTTCTTT. It specifies CSARDLQGTENTEAFF.

This sequence joins TRBV20-1 and TRBJ2-1; D is possibly TRBD1 (5 bases). V gave up 2 bases and J gave up 5 bases, with 13 bases separating them. This CDR3 has 14 residues. Looked up from germline, CDR1 is DFQATT and CDR2 is SNEGSKA (reference sequence). This chain's CDR3 is CSARRPAGNNEQFF. Here the CDR3 DNA reads TGCAGTGCTAGACGTCCCGCAGGGAACAATGAGCAGTTCTTC.